These 13 T cell receptor beta chains originate from one sample sequenced in a study of neurological immune-mediated disorders. Time point reported: longitudinal time-point 2. TCRdb independently ran MiXCR on the 5' RACE reads; one entry per CDR3 protein. The sample has some 87,000 distinct CDR3 sequences, roughly 13% seen once. The source material was PBMCs. The receptors were sampled from a female donor with HTLV-1-associated myelopathy (HAM/TSP).

This clonotype was seen ten or more times. The chain uses TRBV28 and TRBJ2-6; D uncertain. The ends were cut back, 10 bases at V and 4 bases at J, with 17 bases in the middle. This CDR3 region has 15 residues. Germline V lookup: CDR1 MDHEN, CDR2 SYDVKM. The CDR3 spells CATQGRSGGANVLTF. DNA for the CDR3: TGTGCCACCCAAGGTCGGTCCGGGGGGGCCAACGTCCTGACTTTC.

In this sample, this clonotype turned up many times. The rearrangement joins TRBV20-1 to TRBJ1-1; 7 positions agree with TRBD1. The CDR3 is 20 residues long. V was clipped by 0 bases and J by 2 bases; unmatched bases: 21. The V gene's germline CDR1 is DFQATT and CDR2 SNEGSKA (reference sequence). In DNA form, the CDR3 reads TGCAGTGCTAGAGATGGGGGAGGGGCCTACGGGACAGCGTTTAACACTGAAGCTTTCTTT. This gives the protein CSARDGGGAYGTAFNTEAFF.

This clonotype was seen repeatedly, ten times or more. The chain recombines TRBV7-8 with TRBJ2-6; D not resolved. The CDR3 loop spans 16 amino acids. Trimming shortened V by 5 bases and J by 0 bases, and 11 bases separated the two germline ends. Germline V CDR1 and CDR2: SGHVS, FQNEAQ. CDR3 amino acids: CASSPYSYSGANVLTF. The CDR3 DNA follows: TGTGCCAGCAGCCCATATAGTTACTCTGGGGCCAACGTCCTGACTTTC.

This clonotype was observed many times. V gene TRBV7-9 combines with J gene TRBJ1-1; no definite D call. The V gene's germline CDR1 is SEHNR and CDR2 FQNEAQ (reference sequence). This CDR3 region has 19 residues. V gave up 2 bases and J gave up 1 base, with 23 bases separating them. CDR3 sequence (DNA): TGTGCCAGCAGCTTATTAATGCGTCCATCCGGGCGGGAGAACACTGAAGCTTTCTTT. It specifies CASSLLMRPSGRENTEAFF.

The table lists this clonotype with many counts. Possible read error: a much larger clone is one base away. Here the CDR3 reads CASSLRGVRTGELFF. The CDR3 DNA reads as TGCGCCAGCAGCTTGAGGGGGGTAAGGACCGGGGAGCTGTTTTTT. The V and J genes are TRBV5-1 and TRBJ2-2; D may match TRBD1 or TRBD2 (6 bases each). Germline CDR1 and CDR2: SGHRS and YFSETQ. Trimming shortened V by 1 base and J by 5 bases, and 12 bases separated the two germline ends. The CDR3 length is 15 residues.

This clonotype appeared many times. The chain joins TRBV20-1 to TRBJ2-2; 9 nucleotides agree with TRBD1. The CDR3 has 15 amino acids. CDR1 is DFQATT, CDR2 SNEGSKA, per germline (reference sequence). After removal of 6 bases from V and 4 bases from J, the junction contained 9 bases not matched to a gene. CDR3 amino acids: CSADFDRGCTGELFF. CDR3 bases: TGCAGTGCGGACTTTGACAGGGGGTGCACCGGGGAGCTGTTTTTT.

J is TRBJ2-3 and V is TRBV11-2; a possible D gene is TRBD2 (5 bases). V lost 4 bases and J 6 bases, leaving 20 bases between the germline ends. This CDR3 spans 16 amino acids. Per germline, CDR1 SGHAT and CDR2 FQNNGV. CDR3 DNA: TGTGCCAGCAGCTCCATCATCGGGGTTACCCCCGATACGCAGTATTTT. Encoded protein: CASSSIIGVTPDTQYF. The full variable domain, completed using reference TRBV11-2 and TRBJ2-3, is EAGVAQSPRYKIIEKRQSVAFWCNPISGHATLYWYQQILGQGPKLLIQFQNNGVVDDSQLPKDRFSAERLKGVDSTLKIQPAKLEDSAVYLCASSSIIGVTPDTQYFGPGTRLTVL.

This clonotype was recorded at least ten times. The chain joins TRBV5-1 to TRBJ1-1; D is unresolved. Germline assignment: CDR1 SGHRS and CDR2 YFSETQ. Trimming cost V 3 bases and J 0 bases, with 9 bases left between them. The CDR3 is 14 amino acids. This chain's CDR3 is CASSSPNMNTEAFF. DNA of the CDR3: TGCGCCAGCAGCTCCCCGAACATGAACACTGAAGCTTTCTTT.

This clonotype came up many times. The chain joins TRBV7-2 to TRBJ2-1; 7 bases are shared with TRBD2. The CDR3 covers 15 residues. J was trimmed by 4 bases and V by 2 bases; bases with no gene match: 5. Germline loops: CDR1 SGHTA, CDR2 FQGNSA. The CDR3 protein is CASSLSAGYYNEQFF. The CDR3 DNA sequence: TGTGCCAGCAGCTTATCAGCGGGATATTACAATGAGCAGTTCTTC.

This clonotype has just a few counts. This chain uses TRBV20-1 with TRBJ2-1; 13 bases are shared with TRBD2. Looked up from germline, CDR1 is DFQATT and CDR2 is SNEGSKA (reference sequence). Trimming took 1 base from V and 5 from J; bases not matched to a gene: 5. The CDR3 is 16 amino acids. DNA of the CDR3: TGCAGTGCTAGAGTTACTAGCGGGGGGGCACACAATGAGCAGTTCTTC. Its translation: CSARVTSGGAHNEQFF.

Only a few counts were recorded for this clonotype. The J gene is TRBJ1-1, the V gene TRBV6-1, with D possibly matching TRBD1 (6 bases). Germline values: CDR1 MNHNS, CDR2 SASEGT. CDR3 length: 14 residues. The V end was cut by 6 bases, the J end by 4 bases, with 15 bases between. As DNA, the CDR3 is TGTGCCAGCAGAAGGCTCAGGGGTGTCACTGAAGCTTTCTTT. Translating it yields CASRRLRGVTEAFF.

This clonotype was seen repeatedly, ten times or more. The chain joins TRBV20-1 to TRBJ2-7, with D possibly being TRBD1 or TRBD2 (5 bases each). V lost 3 bases, J lost 7 bases, and 16 bases lay in between. Germline values: CDR1 DFQATT, CDR2 SNEGSKA (reference sequence). The CDR3 consists of 13 residues. The CDR3 DNA follows: TGCAGTGCTAGTCTCCGGGACCCGGGGGAGCAGTACTTC. It yields the protein CSASLRDPGEQYF.

This clonotype was detected ten times or more. The gene calls are TRBV6-2 or TRBV6-3 and TRBJ2-7; 7 bases fit TRBD1. Germline lookup yields CDR1 MNHEY and CDR2 SVGEGT. V dropped 5 bases and J dropped 0; count of bases not matched to a gene: 10. This CDR3 has 16 residues. Written as DNA, the CDR3 is TGTGCCAGCAGTGAATATCCGGGACAGTTCTCCTACGAGCAGTACTTC. It translates to CASSEYPGQFSYEQYF.